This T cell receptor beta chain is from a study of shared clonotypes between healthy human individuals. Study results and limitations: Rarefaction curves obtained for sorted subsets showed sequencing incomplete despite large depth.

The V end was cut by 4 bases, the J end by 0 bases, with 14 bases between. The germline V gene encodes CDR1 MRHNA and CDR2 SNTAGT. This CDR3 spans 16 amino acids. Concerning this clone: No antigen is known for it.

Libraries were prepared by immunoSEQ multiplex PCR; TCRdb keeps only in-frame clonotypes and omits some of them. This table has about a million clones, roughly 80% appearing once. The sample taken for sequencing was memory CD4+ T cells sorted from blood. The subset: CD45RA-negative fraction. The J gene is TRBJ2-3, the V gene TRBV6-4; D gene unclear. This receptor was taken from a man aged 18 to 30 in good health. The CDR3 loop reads CASSVQAGLSTDTQYF. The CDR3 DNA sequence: TGTGCCAGCAGTGTTCAGGCAGGCCTTAGCACAGATACGCAGTATTTT.